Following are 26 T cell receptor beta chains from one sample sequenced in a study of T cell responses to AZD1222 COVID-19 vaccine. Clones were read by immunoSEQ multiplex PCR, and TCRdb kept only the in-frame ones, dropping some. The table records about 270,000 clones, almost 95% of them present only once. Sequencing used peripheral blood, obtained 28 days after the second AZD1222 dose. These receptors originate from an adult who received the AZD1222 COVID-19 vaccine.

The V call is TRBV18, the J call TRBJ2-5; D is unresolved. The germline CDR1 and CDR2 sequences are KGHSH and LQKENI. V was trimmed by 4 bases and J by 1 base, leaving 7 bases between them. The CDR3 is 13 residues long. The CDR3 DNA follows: TGTGCCAGCTCACGGCTCTTCCAAGAGACCCAGTACTTC. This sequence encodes CASSRLFQETQYF.

Here the CDR3 reads CASSYTGGPYEQYF. CDR3 DNA: TGTGCCAGCAGTTACACAGGGGGCCCTTACGAGCAGTACTTC. This chain uses TRBV6-6 with TRBJ2-7, with 9 bases lining up with TRBD1. V lost 2 bases and J lost 4; bases outside the gene matches: 3. Per germline, CDR1 MNHNY and CDR2 SVGAGI (reference sequence). This CDR3 has 14 residues.

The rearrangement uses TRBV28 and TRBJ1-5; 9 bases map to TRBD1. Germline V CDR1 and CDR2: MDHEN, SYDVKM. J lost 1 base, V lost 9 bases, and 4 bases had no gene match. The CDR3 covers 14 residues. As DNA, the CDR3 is TGTGCCAGTAGGACAGGGGAGAGCAATCAGCCCCAGCATTTT. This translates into CASRTGESNQPQHF.

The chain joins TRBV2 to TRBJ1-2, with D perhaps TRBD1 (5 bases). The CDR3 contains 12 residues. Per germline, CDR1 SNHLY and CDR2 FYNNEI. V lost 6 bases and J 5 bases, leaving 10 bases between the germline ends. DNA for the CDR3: TGTGCCAGCAGGATGGGGCTGTATGGCTACACCTTC. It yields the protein CASRMGLYGYTF.

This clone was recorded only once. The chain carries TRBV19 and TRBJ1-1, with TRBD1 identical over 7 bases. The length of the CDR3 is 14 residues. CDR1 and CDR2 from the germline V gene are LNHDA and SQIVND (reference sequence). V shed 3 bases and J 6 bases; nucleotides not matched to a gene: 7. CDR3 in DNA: TGTGCCAGTAGTATTCCGGTCGGACAGGCTGAAGCTTTCTTT. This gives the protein CASSIPVGQAEAFF. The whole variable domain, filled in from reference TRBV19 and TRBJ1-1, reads DGGITQSPKYLFRKEGQNVTLSCEQNLNHDAMYWYRQDPGQGLRLIYYSQIVNDFQKGDIAEGYSVSREKKESFPLTVTSAQKNPTAFYLCASSIPVGQAEAFFGQGTRLTVV.

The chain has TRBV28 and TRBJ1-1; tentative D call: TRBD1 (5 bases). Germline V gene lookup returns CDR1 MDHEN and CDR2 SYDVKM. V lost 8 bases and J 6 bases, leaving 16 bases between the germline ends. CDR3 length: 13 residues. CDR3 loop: CASVLGGTAEAFF. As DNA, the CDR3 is TGTGCCAGCGTATTAGGAGGGACCGCTGAAGCTTTCTTT. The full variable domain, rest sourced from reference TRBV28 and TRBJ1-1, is DVKVTQSSRYLVKRTGEKVFLECVQDMDHENMFWYRQDPGLGLRLIYFSYDVKMKEKGDIPEGYSVSREKKERFSLILESASTNQTSMYLCASVLGGTAEAFFGQGTRLTVV.

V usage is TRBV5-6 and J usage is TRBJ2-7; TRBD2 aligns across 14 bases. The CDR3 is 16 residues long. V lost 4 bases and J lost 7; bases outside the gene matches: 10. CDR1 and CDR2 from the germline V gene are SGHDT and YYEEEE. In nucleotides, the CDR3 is TGTGCCAGCAGCCCGGGACTAGCGGGGGCTGAACGGGAGCAGTACTTC. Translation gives CASSPGLAGAEREQYF. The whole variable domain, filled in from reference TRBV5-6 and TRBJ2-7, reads DAGVTQSPTHLIKTRGQQVTLRCSPKSGHDTVSWYQQALGQGPQFIFQYYEEEERQRGNFPDRFSGHQFPNYSSELNVNALLLGDSALYLCASSPGLAGAEREQYFGPGTRLTVT.

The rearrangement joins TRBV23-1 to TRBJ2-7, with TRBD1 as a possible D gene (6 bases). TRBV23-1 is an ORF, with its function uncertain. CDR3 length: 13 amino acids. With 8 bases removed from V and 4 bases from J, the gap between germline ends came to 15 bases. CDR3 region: CASRTTDRYEQYF. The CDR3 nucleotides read TGCGCCAGCCGAACTACCGACAGGTACGAGCAGTACTTC.

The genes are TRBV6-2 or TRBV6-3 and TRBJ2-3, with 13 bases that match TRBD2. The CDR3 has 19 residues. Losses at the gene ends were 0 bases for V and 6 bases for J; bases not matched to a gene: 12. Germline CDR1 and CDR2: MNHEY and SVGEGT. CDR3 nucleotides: TGTGCCAGCAGTTACTCGAATATGGGACTAGCGGGACGGAAGGATACGCAGTATTTT. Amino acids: CASSYSNMGLAGRKDTQYF.

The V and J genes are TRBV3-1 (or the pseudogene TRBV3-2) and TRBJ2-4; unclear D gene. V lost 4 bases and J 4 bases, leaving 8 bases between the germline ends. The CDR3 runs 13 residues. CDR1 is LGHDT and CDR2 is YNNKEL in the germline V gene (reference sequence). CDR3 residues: CASSRAGKNIQYF. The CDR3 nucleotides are TGTGCCAGCAGCCGCGCTGGGAAAAACATTCAGTACTTC.

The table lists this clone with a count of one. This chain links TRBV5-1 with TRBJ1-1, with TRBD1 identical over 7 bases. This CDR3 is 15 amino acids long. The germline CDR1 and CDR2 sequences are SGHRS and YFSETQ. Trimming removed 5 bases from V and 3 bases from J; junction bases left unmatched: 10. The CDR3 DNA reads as TGCGCCAGCAGTCCAAGCGGACAGGTGTACACTGAAGCTTTCTTT. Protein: CASSPSGQVYTEAFF.

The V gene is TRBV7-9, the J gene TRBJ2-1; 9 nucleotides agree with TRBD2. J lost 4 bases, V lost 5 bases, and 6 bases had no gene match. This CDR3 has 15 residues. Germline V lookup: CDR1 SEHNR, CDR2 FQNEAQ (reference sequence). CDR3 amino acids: CASSRLADLYNEQFF. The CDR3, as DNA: TGTGCCAGCAGCCGACTAGCGGATCTATACAATGAGCAGTTCTTC.

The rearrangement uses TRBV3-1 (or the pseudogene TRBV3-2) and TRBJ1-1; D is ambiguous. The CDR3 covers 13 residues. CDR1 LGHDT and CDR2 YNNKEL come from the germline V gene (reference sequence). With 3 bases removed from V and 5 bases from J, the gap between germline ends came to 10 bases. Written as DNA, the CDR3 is TGTGCCAGCAGCCATAAGAGTTGGACTGAAGCTTTCTTT. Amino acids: CASSHKSWTEAFF.

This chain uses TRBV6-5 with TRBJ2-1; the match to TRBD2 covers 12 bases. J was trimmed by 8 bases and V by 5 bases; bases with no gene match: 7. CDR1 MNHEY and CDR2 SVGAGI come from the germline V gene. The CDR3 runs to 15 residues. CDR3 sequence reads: CASSRTSGVAHEQFF. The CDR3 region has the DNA TGTGCCAGCAGTCGGACTAGCGGGGTTGCCCATGAGCAGTTCTTC.

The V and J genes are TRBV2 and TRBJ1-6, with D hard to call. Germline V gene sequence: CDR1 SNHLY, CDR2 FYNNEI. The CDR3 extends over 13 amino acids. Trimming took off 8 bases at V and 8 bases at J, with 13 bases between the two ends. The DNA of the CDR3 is TGTGCCAGCGGAGTCGCTAGGGATTCACCCCTCCACTTT. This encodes CASGVARDSPLHF.

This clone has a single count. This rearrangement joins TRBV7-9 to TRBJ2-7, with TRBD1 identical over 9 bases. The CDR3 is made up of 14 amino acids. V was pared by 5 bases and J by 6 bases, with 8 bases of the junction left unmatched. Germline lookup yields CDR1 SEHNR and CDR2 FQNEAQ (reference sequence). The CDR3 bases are TGTGCCAGCAGCCACACAGGGGGCTGGGTCGAGCAGTACTTC. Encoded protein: CASSHTGGWVEQYF.

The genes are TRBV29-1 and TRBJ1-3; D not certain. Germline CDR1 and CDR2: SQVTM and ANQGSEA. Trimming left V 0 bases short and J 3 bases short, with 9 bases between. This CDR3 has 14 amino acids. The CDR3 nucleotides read TGCAGCGTTGAAGATGGGTCAGTTGGAAACACCATATATTTT. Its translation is CSVEDGSVGNTIYF.

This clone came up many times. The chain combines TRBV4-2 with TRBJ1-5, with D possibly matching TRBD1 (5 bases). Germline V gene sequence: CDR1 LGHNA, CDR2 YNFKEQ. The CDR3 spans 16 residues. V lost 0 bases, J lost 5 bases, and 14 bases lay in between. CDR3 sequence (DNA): TGTGCCAGCAGCCAAGATAAGGGGACGGCTCATCAGCCCCAGCATTTT. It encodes CASSQDKGTAHQPQHF.

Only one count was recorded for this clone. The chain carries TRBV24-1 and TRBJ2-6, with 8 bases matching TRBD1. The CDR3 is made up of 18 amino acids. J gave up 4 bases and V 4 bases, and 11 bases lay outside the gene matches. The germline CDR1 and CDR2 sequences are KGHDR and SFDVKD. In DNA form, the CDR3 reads TGTGCCACCAGTGACCACGGACAGGGAGGTTCAGGGGCCAACGTCCTGACTTTC. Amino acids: CATSDHGQGGSGANVLTF.

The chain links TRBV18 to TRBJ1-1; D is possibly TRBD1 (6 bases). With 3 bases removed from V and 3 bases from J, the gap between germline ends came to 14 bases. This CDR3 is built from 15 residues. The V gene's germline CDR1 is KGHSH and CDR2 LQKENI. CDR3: CASSPYRDLYTEAFF. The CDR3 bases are TGTGCCAGCTCACCGTACAGGGACCTCTACACTGAAGCTTTCTTT.

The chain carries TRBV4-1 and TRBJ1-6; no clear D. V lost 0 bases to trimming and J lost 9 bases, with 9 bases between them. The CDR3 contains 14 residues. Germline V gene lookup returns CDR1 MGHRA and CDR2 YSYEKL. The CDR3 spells CASSQELLISPLHF. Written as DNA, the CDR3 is TGCGCCAGCAGCCAAGAACTCTTGATTTCACCCCTCCACTTT.

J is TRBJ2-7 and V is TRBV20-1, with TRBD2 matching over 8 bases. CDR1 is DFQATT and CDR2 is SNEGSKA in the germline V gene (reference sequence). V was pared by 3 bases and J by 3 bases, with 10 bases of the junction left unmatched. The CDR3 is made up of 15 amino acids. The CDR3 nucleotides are TGCAGTGCTAGTAGCGGGAAGTCCCCTAACTACGAGCAGTACTTC. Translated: CSASSGKSPNYEQYF.

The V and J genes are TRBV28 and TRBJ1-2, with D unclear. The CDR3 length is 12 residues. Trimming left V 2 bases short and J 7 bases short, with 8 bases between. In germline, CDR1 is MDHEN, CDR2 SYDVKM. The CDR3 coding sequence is TGTGCCAGCAGTTTAGTAAGGGTTGGCTACACCTTC. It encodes CASSLVRVGYTF.

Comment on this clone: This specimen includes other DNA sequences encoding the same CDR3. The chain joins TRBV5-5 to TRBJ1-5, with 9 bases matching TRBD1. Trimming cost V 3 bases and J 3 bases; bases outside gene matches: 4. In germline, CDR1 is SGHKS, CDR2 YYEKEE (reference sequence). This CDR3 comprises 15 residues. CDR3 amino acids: CASSWGQGPNQPQHF. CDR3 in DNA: TGTGCCAGCAGCTGGGGACAGGGACCCAATCAGCCCCAGCATTTT.

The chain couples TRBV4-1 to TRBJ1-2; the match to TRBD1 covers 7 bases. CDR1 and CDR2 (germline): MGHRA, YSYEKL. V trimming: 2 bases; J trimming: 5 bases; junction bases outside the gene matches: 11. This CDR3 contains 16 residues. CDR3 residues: CASSQPLTGRKYGYTF. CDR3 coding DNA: TGCGCCAGCAGCCAACCACTGACAGGGAGGAAGTATGGCTACACCTTC.

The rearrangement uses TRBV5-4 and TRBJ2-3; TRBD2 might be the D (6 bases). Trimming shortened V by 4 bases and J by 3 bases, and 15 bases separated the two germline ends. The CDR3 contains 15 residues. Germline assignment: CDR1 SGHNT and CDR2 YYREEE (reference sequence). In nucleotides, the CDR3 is TGTGCCAGCAGCCCCGGGGGAGGCGGGACAGATACGCAGTATTTT. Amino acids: CASSPGGGGTDTQYF.